Presented here are 9 T cell receptor beta chains from one specimen sequenced in a study of T cells in Graves' hyperthyroidism and ophthalmopathy. Regions amplified from RNA transcripts were the TCR beta CDR3 regions. A set of HTBI primers served as the primers for a first-round RT-PCR of the TCR CDR3. Each CDR3 protein is one row after TCRdb ran MiXCR on the multiplex PCR reads. Among approximately 530,000 distinct CDR3 sequences listed, 20% were seen once. The sample taken for sequencing was blood. The receptor set was obtained from a man aged 40-49 years with Graves' ophthalmopathy.

This clonotype has just a few counts. This chain uses TRBV19 with TRBJ2-1, with D possibly being TRBD1 (5 bases). V was clipped by 1 base and J by 12 bases, with 10 bases between them. CDR1 is LNHDA and CDR2 is SQIVND in the germline V gene (reference sequence). The CDR3 extends over 12 amino acids. In DNA, the CDR3 is TGTGCCAGTAGTATAGTCGACAGTGGGCAGTTCTTC. Translation gives CASSIVDSGQFF.

This clonotype occurred many times. The rearrangement uses TRBV6-2 or TRBV6-3 and TRBJ2-3; D is perhaps TRBD2 (5 bases). The CDR3 has 20 amino acids. Looked up from germline, CDR1 is MNHEY and CDR2 is SVGEGT. The V gene lost 2 bases and the J gene lost 8 bases, with 32 bases spanning the gap. This CDR3 is CASSYTETGISPRQRTTQYF. The CDR3 DNA reads TGTGCCAGCAGTTACACCGAGACGGGGATCTCCCCTAGGCAGCGTACTACGCAGTATTTT.

The chain carries TRBV20-1 and TRBJ2-7; 11 positions match TRBD2. This CDR3 spans 15 amino acids. The germline V gene has CDR1 DFQATT and CDR2 SNEGSKA (reference sequence). The V gene end was trimmed by 4 bases and the J gene end by 0 bases; junction bases not matched to a gene: 5. Here the CDR3 DNA reads TGCAGTGCTAACCAGGGACTAGCGGCCTCCTACGAGCAGTACTTC. It translates to CSANQGLAASYEQYF.

This clonotype was observed a handful of times. The genes are TRBV6-2 or TRBV6-3 and TRBJ2-3; 8 nucleotides line up with TRBD2. The CDR3 length is 15 residues. Germline V gene lookup returns CDR1 MNHEY and CDR2 SVGEGT. Unmatched junction bases numbered 7, after V lost 6 bases and J lost 2 bases. The CDR3 DNA reads TGTGCCAGCAGGCGAAGACTAGCGAACACAGATACGCAGTATTTT. Amino acid sequence: CASRRRLANTDTQYF.

This clonotype was seen a few times. The chain carries TRBV27 and TRBJ2-4; a possible D gene is TRBD2 (6 bases). Trimming took off 5 bases at V and 0 bases at J, with 11 bases between the two ends. The germline CDR1 and CDR2 sequences are MNHEY and SMNVEV (reference sequence). The CDR3 contains 15 residues. The CDR3 DNA sequence: TGTGCCAGCAGTGGAGGCGGGGTAGCCAAAAACATTCAGTACTTC. Protein sequence: CASSGGGVAKNIQYF.

In this sample, this clonotype turned up a few times. The V gene is TRBV9, the J gene TRBJ2-5; unclear D gene. CDR1 SGDLS and CDR2 YYNGEE come from the germline V gene. The CDR3 covers 13 residues. V lost 1 base, J lost 4 bases, and 8 bases lay in between. The CDR3 sequence: CASSVSSGETQYF. The DNA for the CDR3 is TGTGCCAGCAGCGTATCGTCCGGAGAGACCCAGTACTTC.

This clonotype showed up many times. The gene calls are TRBV12-3 or TRBV12-4 and TRBJ2-3; no clear D. This CDR3 comprises 11 residues. The V end lost 3 bases, the J end lost 7 bases, and 5 bases lay between the germline ends. The CDR3 nucleotides read TGTGCCAGCAGTTTGAAGAATACGCAGTATTTT. Protein sequence: CASSLKNTQYF.

Concerning this clonotype: Mismatch with germline at one junction end may stem from a read error. CDR3 amino acids: CTSSQRGGMNTEAFF. CDR3 DNA: TGCACCAGCAGCCAGAGGGGAGGCATGAACACTGAAGCTTTCTTT. This chain links TRBV4-1 with TRBJ1-1; D might be TRBD1 (5 bases). CDR1 and CDR2 (germline): MGHRA, YSYEKL. The length of the CDR3 is 15 residues.

The chain is built from TRBV29-1 and TRBJ2-3; the D gene is possibly TRBD1 (5 bases). Germline V gene sequence: CDR1 SQVTM, CDR2 ANQGSEA. Trimming took off 0 bases at V and 0 bases at J, with 10 bases between the two ends. This CDR3 has 15 residues. The CDR3 sequence: CSVEDRTLSTDTQYF. In DNA, the CDR3 is TGCAGCGTTGAAGATCGGACACTTAGCACAGATACGCAGTATTTT.